These 27 T cell receptor beta chains share one sample of origin, sequenced in a study of blood T cell repertoires in COVID-19. Using immunoSEQ multiplex PCR, the repertoire was profiled, and TCRdb retains in-frame clones only, with some absent. Altogether just over 300,000 clones are present, around 89% being singletons, with the ten largest covering over 9%. What was sequenced was PBMCs or T cells enriched from blood (not recorded which). The receptor set was obtained from a woman aged 40-49 years who had recovered from COVID-19.

This chain joins TRBV30 and TRBJ1-5, with TRBD1 matching 7 bases. Germline-derived CDR1 and CDR2 are GTSNPN and SVGIG (reference sequence). The J segment lost 2 bases and the V segment lost 0 bases, leaving 7 bases of the junction unmatched. CDR3 length: 16 residues. CDR3 DNA: TGTGCCTGGAGTGTTGTAGGGGGCGAACGCAATCAGCCCCAGCATTTT. Protein product: CAWSVVGGERNQPQHF.

The gene calls are TRBV18 and TRBJ1-2; D gene unclear. CDR3 length: 14 residues. Germline values: CDR1 KGHSH, CDR2 LQKENI. V lost 0 bases to trimming and J lost 4 bases, with 9 bases between them. The CDR3 coding sequence is TGTGCCAGCTCACCACCCAGCGGCGCCTATGGCTACACCTTC. The encoded protein is CASSPPSGAYGYTF.

The rearrangement uses TRBV7-6 and TRBJ1-6; D remains unclear. V was clipped by 0 bases and J by 5 bases, with 5 bases between them. Germline CDR1 is SGHVS and CDR2 is FNYEAQ. This CDR3 region has 14 residues. Written as DNA, the CDR3 is TGTGCCAGCAGCTTAGCTCAGGATAATTCACCCCTCCACTTT. This sequence encodes CASSLAQDNSPLHF. The full variable domain, completed using reference TRBV7-6 and TRBJ1-6, is GAGVSQSPRYKVTKRGQDVALRCDPISGHVSLYWYRQALGQGPEFLTYFNYEAQQDKSGLPNDRFSAERPEGSISTLTIQRTEQRDSAMYRCASSLAQDNSPLHFGNGTRLTVT.

In nucleotides, the CDR3 is TGTGCCAGCAGCTTAGGCACCGCGGTGGCGGGGACACCCCTCCACTTT. It is translated as CASSLGTAVAGTPLHF. The chain is built from TRBV13 and TRBJ1-6; D ambiguous. This CDR3 has 16 amino acids. Trimming took 0 bases from V and 11 from J, leaving 17 bases between them. Germline V lookup: CDR1 PRHDT, CDR2 FYEKMQ (reference sequence).

This clone was seen only once. The chain joins TRBV19 to TRBJ1-5, with D uncertain. The CDR3 has 14 amino acids. CDR1 LNHDA and CDR2 SQIVND come from the germline V gene (reference sequence). V lost 2 bases, J lost 9 bases, and 14 bases lay in between. CDR3 DNA sequence: TGTGCCAGTAGTATATTAGAGGGCAGAAGGCCCCAGCATTTT. Encoded protein: CASSILEGRRPQHF. The full variable domain, with the rest looked up from reference TRBV19 and TRBJ1-5, is DGGITQSPKYLFRKEGQNVTLSCEQNLNHDAMYWYRQDPGQGLRLIYYSQIVNDFQKGDIAEGYSVSREKKESFPLTVTSAQKNPTAFYLCASSILEGRRPQHFGDGTRLSIL.

The rearrangement joins TRBV7-9 to TRBJ1-1, with D perhaps TRBD1 (6 bases). This CDR3 contains 17 residues. Germline assignment: CDR1 SEHNR and CDR2 FQNEAQ (reference sequence). V lost 6 bases and J 6 bases, leaving 26 bases between the germline ends. CDR3 sequence: CASSATTQGDYWAEAFF. The DNA of the CDR3 is TGTGCCAGCAGTGCTACAACACAGGGAGACTACTGGGCTGAAGCTTTCTTT.

The chain links TRBV15 to TRBJ1-1; D is uncertain. Trimming took off 0 bases at V and 7 bases at J, with 9 bases between the two ends. The CDR3 has 13 amino acids. Per the germline V gene, CDR1 is LNHNV and CDR2 is YYDKDF (reference sequence). The CDR3 nucleotides are TGTGCCACCAGCAGAGATAATGGGCTTGAAGCTTTCTTT. This translates into CATSRDNGLEAFF.

V gene TRBV4-2 combines with J gene TRBJ2-7; 7 positions agree with TRBD1. V lost 1 base, J lost 2 bases, and 5 bases stayed unmatched. Germline CDR1 LGHNA, CDR2 YNFKEQ. The length of the CDR3 is 15 residues. The CDR3 sequence is CASSQGTGNPYEQYF. The CDR3 nucleotides are TGTGCCAGCAGCCAAGGGACAGGAAACCCCTACGAGCAGTACTTC.

The chain combines TRBV9 with TRBJ1-3; D unclear. Germline CDR1 SGDLS, CDR2 YYNGEE. V was clipped by 3 bases and J by 2 bases, with 9 bases between them. The CDR3 spans 14 residues. CDR3 in DNA: TGTGCCAGCAGCGGAGGAATGACTGGAAACACCATATATTTT. The encoded protein is CASSGGMTGNTIYF.

The V gene is TRBV7-2, the J gene TRBJ2-7; D not resolved. Trimming left V 0 bases short and J 2 bases short, with 11 bases between. Germline V lookup: CDR1 SGHTA, CDR2 FQGNSA. The CDR3 consists of 15 residues. CDR3 protein: CASSLALTLTYEQYF. CDR3 DNA sequence: TGTGCCAGCAGCTTAGCTTTGACTCTTACCTACGAGCAGTACTTC.

The chain employs TRBV18 and TRBJ1-2; D ambiguous. This CDR3 is built from 11 residues. Trimming pared 6 bases from V and 7 bases from J, leaving 9 bases between. CDR1 and CDR2 (germline): KGHSH, LQKENI. In nucleotides, the CDR3 is TGTGCCAGCTCCCTTGGCGGTGGCTACACCTTC. Its translation: CASSLGGGYTF.

CDR3 sequence (DNA): TGTGCCAGCAGCCTCAGCGGGGGGGCCTTTTACGAGCAGTACTTC. Amino acid sequence: CASSLSGGAFYEQYF. This chain connects TRBV7-2 to TRBJ2-7; 10 nucleotides align to TRBD2. Per the germline V gene, CDR1 is SGHTA and CDR2 is FQGNSA. Unmatched junction bases numbered 8, after V lost 5 bases and J lost 4 bases. The CDR3 is made up of 15 amino acids.

J is TRBJ2-7 and V is TRBV4-3, with a weak D call TRBD1 (5 bases). The CDR3 is made up of 15 amino acids. V dropped 3 bases and J dropped 0 bases, with 12 bases sitting between them. Looked up from germline, CDR1 is LGHNA and CDR2 is YSLEER. The CDR3, as DNA: TGCGCCAGCAGCCAGGTGCTGACAGCCTCCTACGAGCAGTACTTC. Protein: CASSQVLTASYEQYF.

The count of this clone is one. The V gene is TRBV7-9, the J gene TRBJ1-2; 9 nucleotides agree with TRBD1. The CDR3 extends over 15 amino acids. CDR1 is SEHNR, CDR2 FQNEAQ, per germline (reference sequence). V was pared by 5 bases and J by 4 bases, with 8 bases of the junction left unmatched. CDR3 region: CASSIGTGLGYGYTF. CDR3 nucleotides: TGTGCCAGCAGCATCGGGACAGGGCTGGGCTATGGCTACACCTTC. Variable domain in full (rest from reference TRBV7-9 and TRBJ1-2): DTGVSQNPRHKITKRGQNVTFRCDPISEHNRLYWYRQTLGQGPEFLTYFQNEAQLEKSRLLSDRFSAERPKGSFSTLEIQRTEQGDSAMYLCASSIGTGLGYGYTFGSGTRLTVV.

The genes are TRBV6-5 and TRBJ2-7; D is perhaps TRBD2 (6 bases). V gave up 10 bases and J gave up 5 bases, with 24 bases separating them. Germline lookup yields CDR1 MNHEY and CDR2 SVGAGI. The CDR3 sequence is 15 residues long. The CDR3 region is CATGVGFASLDEQYF. CDR3 coding DNA: TGTGCCACGGGGGTAGGGTTTGCTTCCCTCGACGAGCAGTACTTC.

V is TRBV10-3 and J is TRBJ2-1; tentatively, D is TRBD2 (6 bases). This CDR3 contains 15 residues. Germline CDR1 is ENHRY and CDR2 is SYGVKD. The V and J ends lost 2 bases and 2 bases respectively, with 10 bases between them. CDR3 in amino acids: CAISEGVAAYNEQFF. CDR3 sequence (DNA): TGTGCCATCAGTGAGGGAGTAGCGGCCTACAATGAGCAGTTCTTC.

The CDR3: CASSPGQISTDTQYF. CDR3 sequence (DNA): TGTGCCAGCTCACCGGGACAGATTAGCACAGATACGCAGTATTTT. The chain joins TRBV18 to TRBJ2-3, with 7 bases aligning to TRBD1. With 3 bases clipped from V and 0 bases from J, the junction kept 3 bases outside the gene matches. Germline assignment: CDR1 KGHSH and CDR2 LQKENI. The CDR3 loop spans 15 amino acids.

The chain combines TRBV4-3 with TRBJ2-1; 8 bases are a match to TRBD1. Trimming took 0 bases from V and 5 from J; bases not matched to a gene: 6. The germline V gene encodes CDR1 LGHNA and CDR2 YSLEER. The CDR3 totals 16 residues. In DNA form, the CDR3 reads TGCGCCAGCAGCCAAGACAGGACAGGGAGAAACAATGAGCAGTTCTTC. It codes for CASSQDRTGRNNEQFF.

The chain joins TRBV13 to TRBJ2-5, with D perhaps matching TRBD2 (5 bases). CDR3 length equals 15 residues. Trimming removed 5 bases at V and 1 base at J, with 14 bases between. The germline gives CDR1 PRHDT, CDR2 FYEKMQ (reference sequence). CDR3 DNA: TGTGCCAGCAGCCCTCTAGGGAGTGGCCAAGAGACCCAGTACTTC. Encoded protein: CASSPLGSGQETQYF.

The sample holds one count of this clone. The rearrangement uses TRBV23-1 and TRBJ1-6; 7 bases agree with TRBD1. TRBV23-1 is recorded as an ORF, its role being uncertain. The V and J ends lost 2 bases and 5 bases, in that order; junction bases with no gene match: 3. CDR3 length: 15 residues. The chain's CDR3 is CASSQNRGHNSPLHF. DNA for the CDR3: TGCGCCAGCAGTCAAAACAGGGGACATAATTCACCCCTCCACTTT.

The CDR3 DNA sequence: TGTGCCAGCAGCTTACAGGTGGCCAGCTCTGGAAACACCATATATTTT. It yields the protein CASSLQVASSGNTIYF. The rearrangement joins TRBV7-2 to TRBJ1-3; D gene unclear. The CDR3 is 16 residues long. CDR1 and CDR2 from the germline V gene are SGHTA and FQGNSA. The V and J ends lost 2 bases and 0 bases respectively, with 11 bases between them.

This chain links TRBV4-3 with TRBJ1-2; D possibly corresponds to TRBD1 (6 bases). Looked up from germline, CDR1 is LGHNA and CDR2 is YSLEER. Trimming stripped 0 bases from V and 4 bases from J, with 18 bases between. There are 17 residues in the CDR3. This CDR3 is CASSQDHQDRRIYGYTF. DNA of the CDR3: TGCGCCAGCAGCCAAGATCACCAGGACAGAAGAATCTATGGCTACACCTTC.

This chain links TRBV28 with TRBJ2-7; D is unresolved. Trimming left V 3 bases short and J 4 bases short, with 4 bases between. The CDR3 length is 11 residues. Germline lookup yields CDR1 MDHEN and CDR2 SYDVKM. The CDR3 DNA reads as TGTGCCAGCAGTTTGGAGTACGAGCAGTACTTC. Translating gives CASSLEYEQYF.

Of note for this clone: This sample also contains other DNA sequences that code for the same CDR3. CDR3 loop: CASSLVAGPYNEQFF. Written as DNA, the CDR3 is TGTGCCAGCAGCTTAGTGGCTGGCCCCTACAATGAGCAGTTCTTC. The gene calls are TRBV7-9 and TRBJ2-1; D gene ambiguous. From germline, CDR1 is SEHNR and CDR2 FQNEAQ (reference sequence). This CDR3 comprises 15 residues. With 1 base removed from V and 2 bases from J, the gap between germline ends came to 9 bases.

The CDR3: CASSIDPQRERIYEQYF. The CDR3 nucleotides read TGTGCCAGTAGTATAGATCCCCAGCGGGAGCGAATCTACGAGCAGTACTTC. V gene TRBV19 combines with J gene TRBJ2-7; 8 positions match TRBD2. Losses at the gene ends were 0 bases for V and 3 bases for J; bases not matched to a gene: 10. Germline CDR1 and CDR2: LNHDA and SQIVND (reference sequence). The CDR3 has 17 residues.

The J gene is TRBJ1-3, the V gene TRBV5-5, with D possibly being TRBD1 (5 bases). Germline V gene lookup returns CDR1 SGHKS and CDR2 YYEKEE (reference sequence). Deletions cut 0 bases from V and 0 bases from J, with 13 bases between. CDR3 length: 17 residues. CDR3 sequence reads: CASSLAPGLYSGNTIYF. CDR3 bases: TGTGCCAGCAGCTTGGCGCCGGGACTTTACTCTGGAAACACCATATATTTT.

To note about this clone: One junction end disagrees with the germline gene, perhaps due to a read error. This chain connects TRBV20-1 to TRBJ1-3, with no clear D. The CDR3 is 11 residues long. Germline V gene lookup returns CDR1 DFQATT and CDR2 SNEGSKA (reference sequence). CDR3: CSARVEFPLDF. The CDR3 DNA reads TGCAGTGCTAGAGTCGAGTTTCCCCTAGATTTT.